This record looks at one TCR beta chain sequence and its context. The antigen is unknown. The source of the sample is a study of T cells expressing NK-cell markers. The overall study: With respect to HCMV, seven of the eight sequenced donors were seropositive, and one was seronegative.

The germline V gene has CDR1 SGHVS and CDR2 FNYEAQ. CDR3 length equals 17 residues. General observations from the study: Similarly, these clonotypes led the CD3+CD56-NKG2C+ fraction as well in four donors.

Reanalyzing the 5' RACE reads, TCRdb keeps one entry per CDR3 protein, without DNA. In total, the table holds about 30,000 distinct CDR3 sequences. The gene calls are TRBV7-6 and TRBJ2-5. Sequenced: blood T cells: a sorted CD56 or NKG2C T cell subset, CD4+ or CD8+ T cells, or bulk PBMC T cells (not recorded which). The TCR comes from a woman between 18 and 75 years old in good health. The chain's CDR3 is CASSRGLNTAVQETQYF.